The 10 T cell receptor beta chains reported below all come from one sample, sequenced in a study of T cell repertoires in cytomegalovirus infection. From the reads, TCRdb called clonotypes with MiXCR, one entry per CDR3 protein. Seen here are 150,000 to 180,000 distinct CDR3 sequences, around 24% observed once, and the top ten hold 9.5% to 13%. The sequenced sample consisted of PBMCs. These TCRs come from a human donor in good health (CMV status not recorded). Some clones in this sample may be carry-over from other donors' samples.

The chain employs TRBV30 and TRBJ2-7; no definite D call. The CDR3 consists of 11 residues. Per the germline V gene, CDR1 is GTSNPN and CDR2 is SVGIG (reference sequence). V was cut by 4 bases and J by 3 bases, with 7 bases left in between. This CDR3 is CAWITVYEQYF. The CDR3 bases are TGTGCCTGGATCACGGTCTACGAGCAGTACTTC.

This chain links TRBV28 with TRBJ1-6; a weak D match, TRBD1 (5 bases). The V end lost 5 bases, the J end lost 12 bases, and 17 bases lay between the germline ends. The CDR3 loop spans 14 amino acids. The V gene's germline CDR1 is MDHEN and CDR2 SYDVKM. For the CDR3, the DNA is TGTGCCAGCAGTCTTGGGGGAGCCAAGGGACCCCTCCACTTT. Residues: CASSLGGAKGPLHF. The full variable domain, with the rest looked up from reference TRBV28 and TRBJ1-6, is DVKVTQSSRYLVKRTGEKVFLECVQDMDHENMFWYRQDPGLGLRLIYFSYDVKMKEKGDIPEGYSVSREKKERFSLILESASTNQTSMYLCASSLGGAKGPLHFGNGTRLTVT.

This clonotype was picked up one time. The chain uses TRBV28 and TRBJ2-5; D gene unclear. The CDR3 is 14 amino acids. Germline CDR1 reads MDHEN; CDR2 reads SYDVKM. Trimming cost V 6 bases and J 1 base, with 12 bases left between them. The CDR3 here is CASRGYEFQETQYF. CDR3 nucleotide sequence: TGTGCCAGCAGAGGGTACGAGTTCCAAGAGACCCAGTACTTC.

V is TRBV9 and J is TRBJ2-5; 8 bases are shared with TRBD1. Germline V gives CDR1 SGDLS, CDR2 YYNGEE. The CDR3 runs to 16 residues. Trimming took 0 bases from V and 2 from J; bases not matched to a gene: 6. The DNA for the CDR3 is TGTGCCAGCAGCGTAGGGCGACAGGGGCCACAAGAGACCCAGTACTTC. Translating it yields CASSVGRQGPQETQYF.

In its sample, this clonotype was seen many times. The rearrangement joins TRBV7-2 to TRBJ2-3; possibly TRBD2 for D (6 bases). Germline lookup yields CDR1 SGHTA and CDR2 FQGNSA. V was cut by 2 bases and J by 1 base, with 13 bases left in between. This CDR3 spans 16 amino acids. The CDR3 reads CASSLFTGAGTDTQYF. CDR3 in DNA: TGTGCCAGCAGCTTATTCACGGGAGCGGGCACAGATACGCAGTATTTT.

This sequence joins TRBV6-2 or TRBV6-3 and TRBJ2-1; the D gene is possibly TRBD1 (8 bases). The CDR3 has 20 residues. In germline, CDR1 is MNHEY, CDR2 SVGEGT. Trimming left V 2 bases short and J 6 bases short, with 29 bases between. The CDR3 is CASSYRGQGVRGRASNEQFF. The CDR3 bases are TGTGCCAGCAGTTACCGAGGACAGGGAGTTAGAGGGAGGGCCAGCAATGAGCAGTTCTTC.

With respect to this clonotype: A much larger clonotype is one base distant, so this may be a read error. This CDR3 is CASRNRDRQTEQYF. In DNA, the CDR3 is TGTGCCAGCAGAAACCGGGACAGACAAACTGAGCAGTACTTC. V and J are TRBV28 and TRBJ2-7, with TRBD1 identical over 7 bases. CDR1 and CDR2 (germline): MDHEN, SYDVKM. This CDR3 contains 14 residues. Trimming cost V 6 bases and J 7 bases; bases outside gene matches: 12.

At least ten counts were recorded for this clonotype. This chain connects TRBV11-2 to TRBJ2-3; no clear D gene. The CDR3 is 12 amino acids. Germline V gene data show CDR1 as SGHAT and CDR2 as FQNNGV. V lost 5 bases to trimming and J lost 4 bases, with 7 bases between them. CDR3 coding DNA: TGTGCCAGCAGCCCCTTTGCAGATACGCAGTATTTT. Translating it yields CASSPFADTQYF. The full variable domain, with the rest looked up from reference TRBV11-2 and TRBJ2-3, is EAGVAQSPRYKIIEKRQSVAFWCNPISGHATLYWYQQILGQGPKLLIQFQNNGVVDDSQLPKDRFSAERLKGVDSTLKIQPAKLEDSAVYLCASSPFADTQYFGPGTRLTVL.

The V gene is TRBV4-3, the J gene TRBJ2-7; D tentatively reads TRBD1 or TRBD2 (5 bases each). The germline V gene encodes CDR1 LGHNA and CDR2 YSLEER. Trimming cost V 0 bases and J 5 bases, with 14 bases left between them. CDR3 length equals 15 residues. CDR3 sequence: CASSQELLGEHEQYF. CDR3 DNA: TGCGCCAGCAGCCAAGAACTCCTAGGGGAGCACGAGCAGTACTTC.

This clonotype was seen repeatedly, ten times or more. This chain links TRBV7-3 with TRBJ2-3; 8 bases fit TRBD1. Trimming cost V 4 bases and J 4 bases; bases outside gene matches: 10. The CDR3 consists of 16 residues. CDR1 is SGHTA, CDR2 FQGTGA, per germline. CDR3 coding DNA: TGTGCCAGCAGCTATTCACCAGGGGGCGCATCAGATACGCAGTATTTT. As protein: CASSYSPGGASDTQYF. Combining the CDR3 with reference TRBV7-3 and TRBJ2-3 gives the whole variable domain GAGVSQTPSNKVTEKGKYVELRCDPISGHTALYWYRQSLGQGPEFLIYFQGTGAADDSGLPNDRFFAVRPEGSVSTLKIQRTERGDSAVYLCASSYSPGGASDTQYFGPGTRLTVL.